A selection of T cell receptor beta chains follows, all from one sample in a study of T cell repertoires in cytomegalovirus infection. TCRdb re-derived calls from the reads in MiXCR, one entry per CDR3 protein. The table has roughly 500,000 distinct CDR3 sequences, 15% to 20% seen once. The material sequenced was CD8+ T cells from PBMCs. The source is a human donor in good health (CMV status not recorded). Some clones in this sample may be carry-over from other donors' samples. CDR3s include the opening cysteine and the closing phenylalanine or tryptophan. Each record gives: J gene, clone size, V gene, D gene, CDR3 protein, CDR3 DNA. D genes are given only for firm matches. Rows may omit the clone size; those that give it use once, few, many or a size class.

>TRBJ2-7|few|TRBV27|TRBD2
CASSLSRTSGSTYEQYF
TGTGCCAGCAGTTTATCCCGTACTAGCGGGTCGACCTACGAGCAGTACTTC
>TRBJ2-3|many|TRBV11-3|TRBD1
CASSNPGQDGTDTQYF
TGTGCCAGCAGCAATCCCGGACAGGACGGCACAGATACGCAGTATTTT
>TRBJ2-1|-|TRBV14|-
CASSHGWGTSYNEQFF
TGTGCCAGCAGCCATGGGTGGGGCACCTCGTACAATGAGCAGTTCTTC
>TRBJ2-5|many|TRBV10-2|TRBD2
CASSRGLAGAETQYF
TGCGCCAGCAGTCGCGGACTAGCGGGCGCGGAGACCCAGTACTTC
>TRBJ2-3|-|TRBV10-2|-
CASNDMFTDTQYF
TGCGCCAGCAACGATATGTTCACAGATACGCAGTATTTT
>TRBJ2-7|-|TRBV6-1|TRBD1
CASSDFDRASYEQYF
TGTGCCAGCAGTGATTTCGACAGGGCCTCCTACGAGCAGTACTTC
>TRBJ2-7|-|TRBV10-3|-
CAISDLGYEQYF
TGTGCCATCAGTGATCTCGGCTACGAGCAGTACTTC
>TRBJ2-7|-|TRBV5-1|-
CASSLAGVYAHEQYF
TGCGCCAGCAGCTTGGCCGGGGTTTATGCCCACGAGCAGTACTTC
>TRBJ1-2|-|TRBV4-1|-
CTSSQDSGTRGYTF
TGCACCAGCAGCCAAGACAGTGGGACGCGAGGCTACACCTTC
>TRBJ2-3|-|TRBV4-1|-
CASSHTFRRSSTDTQYF
TGCGCCAGCAGCCATACCTTTCGACGGTCTAGCACAGATACGCAGTATTTT
>TRBJ2-7|-|TRBV27|-
CASSFLGFDEQYF
TGTGCCAGCAGTTTTCTAGGGTTTGACGAGCAGTACTTC
>TRBJ2-3|-|TRBV11-3|-
CASSYPGEDTQYF
TGTGCCAGCAGCTATCCGGGGGAAGATACGCAGTATTTT
>TRBJ1-2|-|TRBV20-1|-
CSALTGQSSYTF
TGCAGTGCTCTTACGGGACAATCAAGCTACACCTTC
>TRBJ1-1|-|TRBV10-3|-
CAIRREGEATEAFF
TGTGCCATCAGGCGTGAAGGGGAAGCCACTGAAGCTTTCTTT
>TRBJ1-5|many|TRBV28|-
CASSLWAGSNQPQHF
TGTGCCAGCAGTTTATGGGCGGGGAGCAATCAGCCCCAGCATTTT
>TRBJ1-6|once|TRBV19|-
CASSSLDGYNSPLHF
TGTGCCAGTAGTTCCCTGGACGGTTATAATTCACCCCTCCACTTT
>TRBJ2-1|-|TRBV23-1|TRBD1
CASSQYTGDSYNEQFF
TGCGCCAGCAGTCAATATACAGGGGACTCCTACAATGAGCAGTTCTTC
>TRBJ1-1|many|TRBV7-9|-
CASSLNVRGTEAFF
TGTGCCAGCAGCTTAAATGTCCGTGGCACTGAAGCTTTCTTT
>TRBJ2-7|many|TRBV6-1|TRBD1
CAGIFRGQGAFSYEQYF
TGTGCCGGCATATTCAGGGGCCAGGGGGCCTTCTCCTACGAGCAGTACTTC
>TRBJ2-2|-|TRBV6-4|-
CASSAGINTGELFF
TGTGCCAGCAGTGCGGGGATCAACACCGGGGAGCTGTTTTTT
>TRBJ1-1|-|TRBV2|-
CARGLNTEAFF
TGTGCCAGAGGACTGAACACTGAAGCTTTCTTT
>TRBJ2-3|-|TRBV7-3|TRBD2
CASSLKGEREGLGTDTQYF
TGTGCCAGCAGCTTAAAGGGGGAGCGGGAGGGCTTGGGCACAGATACGCAGTATTTT
>TRBJ1-1|-|TRBV28|-
CASSVTEGTEAFF
TGTGCCAGCAGCGTGACGGAGGGCACTGAAGCTTTCTTT
>TRBJ2-1|many|TRBV6-5|TRBD2
CASSQLAGGSYNEQFF
TGTGCCAGCAGTCAACTAGCGGGAGGGTCTTACAATGAGCAGTTCTTC
>TRBJ2-7|many|TRBV6-6|-
CASSYSTSYEQYF
TGTGCCAGCAGTTACTCGACTTCCTACGAGCAGTACTTC
>TRBJ2-7|-|TRBV20-1|-
CSARVRTPYEQYF
TGCAGTGCTAGAGTTCGAACTCCCTACGAGCAGTACTTC